The 27 T cell receptor beta chains in this list originate from one sample, sequenced in a study of blood T cell repertoires in COVID-19. TCRdb keeps only in-frame clones here, not all; method: immunoSEQ multiplex PCR. The sample holds 100,000 to 150,000 clones, around 87% seen once. The sequenced sample was peripheral blood. The receptors here all came from a human donor in a cohort sampled during active COVID-19.

In DNA form, the CDR3 reads TGTGCCAGCAGTGGTAATCCGAGACAGGCTCCTAATGAAAAACTGTTTTTT. Translation: CASSGNPRQAPNEKLFF. J is TRBJ1-4 and V is TRBV27, with D perhaps matching TRBD1 (6 bases). The germline gives CDR1 MNHEY, CDR2 SMNVEV (reference sequence). The length of the CDR3 is 17 residues. Trimming took 5 bases from V and 3 from J, leaving 19 bases between them.

The chain is built from TRBV11-3 and TRBJ2-5; 9 positions match TRBD1. The CDR3 has 15 amino acids. Per germline, CDR1 SGHNT and CDR2 YENEEA. V lost 5 bases and J lost 1; bases outside the gene matches: 5. In DNA, the CDR3 is TGTGCCAGCAGCGGAGGGACAGGGTTCCAAGAGACCCAGTACTTC. Translation: CASSGGTGFQETQYF.

V is TRBV4-2 and J is TRBJ2-3, with TRBD2 matching over 13 bases. After removal of 1 base from V and 3 bases from J, the junction contained 4 bases not matched to a gene. Germline V CDR1 and CDR2: LGHNA, YNFKEQ. This CDR3 is 17 amino acids long. CDR3 loop: CASSQARTSGSTDTQYF. CDR3 DNA sequence: TGTGCCAGCAGCCAAGCCCGGACTAGCGGGAGTACAGATACGCAGTATTTT.

J is TRBJ2-2 and V is TRBV11-2; D is perhaps TRBD2 (5 bases). The CDR3 covers 17 residues. The V gene lost 0 bases and the J gene lost 1 base, with 12 bases spanning the gap. From germline, CDR1 is SGHAT and CDR2 FQNNGV. This CDR3 is CASSLETPGKNTGELFF. CDR3 sequence (DNA): TGTGCCAGCAGCTTAGAGACTCCGGGGAAGAACACCGGGGAGCTGTTTTTT.

V and J are TRBV18 and TRBJ2-7; the D is unclear. This CDR3 region has 14 residues. The V and J ends lost 1 base and 3 bases respectively, with 10 bases between them. Germline CDR1 and CDR2: KGHSH and LQKENI. This CDR3 is CASSPRPYSYEQYF. As DNA, the CDR3 is TGTGCCAGCTCACCACGTCCGTACAGCTACGAGCAGTACTTC.

This clone appeared once. The chain has TRBV2 and TRBJ2-1, with 7 bases identical to TRBD2. The V gene's germline CDR1 is SNHLY and CDR2 FYNNEI. The CDR3 extends over 17 amino acids. V lost 7 bases, J lost 0 bases, and 12 bases stayed unmatched. The CDR3 coding sequence is TGTGCCAGCACTGACGACCCCCGGGACTACTCCTACAATGAGCAGTTCTTC. Protein: CASTDDPRDYSYNEQFF.

This clone was seen once. This chain links TRBV11-2 with TRBJ1-1; TRBD1 is a possible D gene (6 bases). CDR3 length: 15 residues. V was clipped by 1 base and J by 5 bases, with 14 bases between them. Germline V gene lookup returns CDR1 SGHAT and CDR2 FQNNGV. The CDR3 region has the DNA TGTGCCAGCAGCTTAGCGAGGGGGAGCAGAACTGAAGCTTTCTTT. Translated: CASSLARGSRTEAFF.

The rearrangement links TRBV7-2 to TRBJ2-7, with a weak D call TRBD1 (6 bases). The CDR3 covers 12 residues. Germline lookup yields CDR1 SGHTA and CDR2 FQGNSA. Trimming took 4 bases from V and 4 from J, leaving 8 bases between them. CDR3 in DNA: TGTGCCAGCAGCTCGCAGGGGTACGAGCAGTACTTC. Translating it yields CASSSQGYEQYF.

The chain is built from TRBV15 and TRBJ2-7; D is perhaps TRBD1 (6 bases). The CDR3 is 14 residues long. Trimming removed 3 bases at V and 7 bases at J, with 16 bases between. Germline values: CDR1 LNHNV, CDR2 YYDKDF (reference sequence). CDR3 in DNA: TGTGCCACCAGCAGGGAAACGGGACATGGGGAGCAGTACTTC. Its protein is CATSRETGHGEQYF.

The chain has TRBV5-1 and TRBJ2-1; 14 nucleotides align to TRBD2. The CDR3 extends over 16 amino acids. Trimming cost V 4 bases and J 7 bases; bases outside gene matches: 7. The germline V gene encodes CDR1 SGHRS and CDR2 YFSETQ. CDR3 amino acids: CASSETSGRDRNEQFF. The CDR3, as DNA: TGCGCCAGCAGCGAGACTAGCGGGAGGGATCGGAATGAGCAGTTCTTC.

This chain connects TRBV11-2 to TRBJ1-2, with 7 positions matching TRBD1. The germline V gene encodes CDR1 SGHAT and CDR2 FQNNGV. J lost 4 bases, V lost 3 bases, and 8 bases had no gene match. The CDR3 has 15 amino acids. Here the CDR3 reads CASSFTGEIGYGYTF. CDR3 nucleotide sequence: TGTGCCAGCAGCTTCACAGGGGAAATAGGCTATGGCTACACCTTC.

The count of this clone is one. This sequence joins TRBV6-1 and TRBJ1-1; maybe TRBD1 (5 bases). Germline-derived CDR1 and CDR2 are MNHNS and SASEGT. This CDR3 spans 13 amino acids. The V end lost 3 bases, the J end lost 4 bases, and 9 bases lay between the germline ends. CDR3 coding DNA: TGTGCCAGCAGTGAGGGCAGGGTCACTGAAGCTTTCTTT. Protein product: CASSEGRVTEAFF.

This clone was counted at least ten times. The chain combines TRBV10-1 with TRBJ2-3, with 8 bases aligning to TRBD2. Germline assignment: CDR1 WNHNN and CDR2 SYGVQD (reference sequence). This CDR3 is 16 amino acids long. V gave up 5 bases and J gave up 0 bases; unmatched junction bases: 7. CDR3 residues: CASSRIAGLSTDTQYF. CDR3 nucleotide sequence: TGCGCCAGCAGTCGTATAGCGGGACTTAGCACAGATACGCAGTATTTT.

This clone was picked up one time. The genes are TRBV19 and TRBJ2-7, with D possibly being TRBD2 (6 bases). Germline V lookup: CDR1 LNHDA, CDR2 SQIVND (reference sequence). The CDR3 is made up of 12 amino acids. CDR3 nucleotide sequence: TGTGCTTCTAGCGACCGGATCTACGAGCAGTACTTC. Its translation is CASSDRIYEQYF.

This clone was detected only a few times. The CDR3 region is CASSHDRVIGTEAFF. The CDR3 DNA follows: TGCGCCAGCAGCCATGACAGGGTCATTGGCACTGAAGCTTTCTTT. This chain connects TRBV4-1 to TRBJ1-1; 7 positions agree with TRBD1. This CDR3 is built from 15 residues. J gave up 4 bases and V 3 bases, and 8 bases lay outside the gene matches. The germline CDR1 and CDR2 sequences are MGHRA and YSYEKL.

About this clone itself: Other nucleotide sequences from this sample produce the same CDR3. The chain couples TRBV4-2 to TRBJ2-7; 10 bases are shared with TRBD1. The CDR3 is made up of 14 amino acids. The germline CDR1 and CDR2 sequences are LGHNA and YNFKEQ. Trimming removed 3 bases from V and 7 bases from J; junction bases left unmatched: 6. The CDR3, as DNA: TGTGCCAGCAGCCACCGACAGGGGGCGGGGGAGCAGTACTTC. This gives the protein CASSHRQGAGEQYF.

The chain has TRBV29-1 and TRBJ1-1, with 8 bases identical to TRBD1. The CDR3 contains 12 residues. The V and J ends lost 6 bases and 6 bases, in that order; junction bases with no gene match: 6. Germline V gene data show CDR1 as SQVTM and CDR2 as ANQGSEA. The CDR3 sequence is CSVPQGVAEAFF. CDR3 coding DNA: TGCAGCGTCCCACAGGGGGTCGCTGAAGCTTTCTTT.

The table lists this clone with a few counts. The rearrangement uses TRBV11-2 and TRBJ2-1; TRBD2 might be the D (6 bases). V lost 4 bases and J 10 bases, leaving 8 bases between the germline ends. The CDR3 runs 11 residues. CDR1 and CDR2 from the germline V gene are SGHAT and FQNNGV. CDR3 residues: CASSYGGEQFF. DNA for the CDR3: TGTGCCAGCAGCTACGGAGGGGAGCAGTTCTTC.

This chain's CDR3 is CASSPGQGARVGANVLTF. The CDR3 DNA sequence: TGTGCCAGTAGCCCGGGACAGGGGGCGCGGGTTGGGGCCAACGTCCTGACTTTC. This sequence joins TRBV19 and TRBJ2-6; 12 bases agree with TRBD1. V shed 6 bases and J 3 bases; nucleotides not matched to a gene: 9. The germline V gene encodes CDR1 LNHDA and CDR2 SQIVND (reference sequence). The CDR3 totals 18 residues. The variable domain in full, completed from reference TRBV19 and TRBJ2-6, reads DGGITQSPKYLFRKEGQNVTLSCEQNLNHDAMYWYRQDPGQGLRLIYYSQIVNDFQKGDIAEGYSVSREKKESFPLTVTSAQKNPTAFYLCASSPGQGARVGANVLTFGAGSRLTVL.

This clone was counted once. J is TRBJ2-7 and V is TRBV5-4; 11 positions agree with TRBD2. The germline V gene encodes CDR1 SGHNT and CDR2 YYREEE (reference sequence). The V and J ends lost 4 bases and 0 bases, in that order; junction bases with no gene match: 9. This CDR3 region has 17 residues. The CDR3 protein is CASSSRTSGPSSYEQYF. The DNA for the CDR3 is TGTGCCAGCAGCAGCCGGACTAGCGGGCCTTCCTCCTACGAGCAGTACTTC.

This chain joins TRBV24-1 and TRBJ1-4; D is uncertain. This CDR3 comprises 16 residues. CDR1 is KGHDR, CDR2 SFDVKD, per germline. Trimming cost V 1 base and J 4 bases, with 12 bases left between them. CDR3 sequence reads: CATSDFQRISNEKLFF. DNA for the CDR3: TGTGCCACCAGTGATTTCCAGCGCATAAGTAATGAAAAACTGTTTTTT.

The chain carries TRBV16 and TRBJ1-3; 11 bases map to TRBD1. V lost 3 bases, J lost 3 bases, and 1 base stayed unmatched. This CDR3 contains 15 residues. The germline gives CDR1 KGHSY, CDR2 FQNENV. Written as DNA, the CDR3 is TGTGCCAGCAGCCAGGACAGGGGGCTTGGAAACACCATATATTTT. Translated, it gives CASSQDRGLGNTIYF. Using reference TRBV16 and TRBJ1-3 for the parts outside the CDR3, the full variable domain is GEEVAQTPKHLVRGEGQKAKLYCAPIKGHSYVFWYQQVLKNEFKFLISFQNENVFDETGMPKERFSAKCLPNSPCSLEIQATKLEDSAVYFCASSQDRGLGNTIYFGEGSWLTVV.

In nucleotides, the CDR3 is TGTGCCAGCAGTTTAGATCGGTTAGCCAAAAACATTCAGTACTTC. This gives the protein CASSLDRLAKNIQYF. The rearrangement joins TRBV28 to TRBJ2-4; no clear D gene. This CDR3 is 15 amino acids long. V lost 2 bases and J lost 0, with 8 bases in between. The V gene's germline CDR1 is MDHEN and CDR2 SYDVKM.

The chain couples TRBV5-4 to TRBJ2-1; 9 bases agree with TRBD2. After removal of 0 bases from V and 7 bases from J, the junction contained 8 bases not matched to a gene. This CDR3 is 16 amino acids long. Looked up from germline, CDR1 is SGHNT and CDR2 is YYREEE (reference sequence). The CDR3 DNA follows: TGTGCCAGCAGCTTGGTTTCTAGCGGGGAGAGGAATGAGCAGTTCTTC. Translating it yields CASSLVSSGERNEQFF.

This rearrangement joins TRBV7-9 to TRBJ1-5; TRBD1 agrees at 7 bases. CDR1 and CDR2 from the germline V gene are SEHNR and FQNEAQ (reference sequence). The CDR3 runs to 15 residues. Germline trimming cut 5 bases from V and 4 bases from J; bases unmatched to any gene: 8. The CDR3 loop is CASSPLRDSNQPQHF. DNA for the CDR3: TGTGCCAGCAGCCCGCTCCGGGACAGTAATCAGCCCCAGCATTTT.

The chain uses TRBV4-2 and TRBJ2-2; the D is unclear. CDR3 size: 17 residues. Germline V gene lookup returns CDR1 LGHNA and CDR2 YNFKEQ. V lost 4 bases to trimming and J lost 1 base, with 16 bases between them. The chain's CDR3 is CASSPQRQYGNTGELFF. CDR3 nucleotide sequence: TGTGCCAGCAGCCCCCAACGTCAATACGGGAACACCGGGGAGCTGTTTTTT.

The chain combines TRBV7-3 with TRBJ2-1; maybe TRBD2 (5 bases). This CDR3 region has 13 residues. Trimming cost V 5 bases and J 8 bases, with 13 bases left between them. Germline CDR1 reads SGHTA; CDR2 reads FQGTGA. CDR3 sequence reads: CASSPGRTDEQFF. CDR3 nucleotide sequence: TGTGCCAGCAGCCCCGGCAGGACTGATGAGCAGTTCTTC.